The 27 T cell receptor beta chains below come from one sample, sequenced in a study of T cell changes during pregnancy in multiple sclerosis. Clones were read by immunoSEQ multiplex PCR, and TCRdb kept only the in-frame ones, dropping some. The sample lists under 75,000 clones, 80% to 95% occurring once. The sequencing used CD8+ T cells from peripheral blood mononuclear cells, collected in the second trimester of pregnancy. These receptors were taken from a female donor with multiple sclerosis, enrolled in a pregnancy study.

V gene TRBV2 combines with J gene TRBJ2-7; 14 nucleotides match TRBD2. V shed 8 bases, J shed 5 bases, and the junction held 17 bases outside the gene matches. The CDR3 length is 18 residues. CDR1 is SNHLY and CDR2 is FYNNEI in the germline V gene. The CDR3 sequence: CASGGDPGLAGAVDEQYF. CDR3 nucleotides: TGTGCCAGCGGAGGAGACCCGGGACTAGCGGGAGCAGTGGACGAGCAGTACTTC.

This chain connects TRBV2 to TRBJ2-7; 7 bases match TRBD1. With V trimmed by 6 bases and J by 4 bases, 3 bases remained unmatched. This CDR3 is 12 amino acids long. CDR1 and CDR2 from the germline V gene are SNHLY and FYNNEI. CDR3 sequence reads: CASRARGYEQYF. CDR3 DNA sequence: TGTGCCAGCAGAGCCAGGGGGTACGAGCAGTACTTC.

The chain's CDR3 is CASSIQLSGANVLTF. The CDR3 bases are TGTGCCAGCAGTATACAGCTCTCTGGGGCCAACGTCCTGACTTTC. V gene TRBV27 combines with J gene TRBJ2-6, with D unclear. The V gene lost 5 bases and the J gene lost 0 bases, with 8 bases spanning the gap. CDR3 length equals 15 residues. Germline-derived CDR1 and CDR2 are MNHEY and SMNVEV (reference sequence).

There are a few counts of this clone. The rearrangement joins TRBV6-1 to TRBJ2-1; 7 bases map to TRBD2. V trimming: 2 bases; J trimming: 1 base; junction bases outside the gene matches: 2. The CDR3 is 15 residues long. Germline V gene data show CDR1 as MNHNS and CDR2 as SASEGT. The CDR3: CASSETGGSYNEQFF. The CDR3, as DNA: TGTGCCAGCAGTGAAACCGGGGGGTCCTACAATGAGCAGTTCTTC.

The chain couples TRBV28 to TRBJ2-6; D gene ambiguous. Trimming took off 6 bases at V and 0 bases at J, with 9 bases between the two ends. The CDR3 consists of 15 residues. Germline V CDR1 and CDR2: MDHEN, SYDVKM. The CDR3 loop is CASRAPISGANVLTF. The DNA of the CDR3 is TGTGCCAGCAGGGCCCCGATCTCTGGGGCCAACGTCCTGACTTTC.

Comment on this clone: The same CDR3 also results from other DNA sequences found in this sample. This chain uses TRBV27 with TRBJ1-2; TRBD1 aligns across 7 bases. Germline V lookup: CDR1 MNHEY, CDR2 SMNVEV (reference sequence). Germline trimming cut 5 bases from V and 3 bases from J; bases unmatched to any gene: 3. The CDR3 is made up of 13 amino acids. CDR3 coding DNA: TGTGCCAGCAGTCACGGACAGGACTATGGCTACACCTTC. It encodes CASSHGQDYGYTF.

V usage is TRBV19 and J usage is TRBJ1-1; 10 nucleotides agree with TRBD1. V was clipped by 2 bases and J by 5 bases; unmatched bases: 2. This CDR3 has 14 amino acids. The germline V gene has CDR1 LNHDA and CDR2 SQIVND (reference sequence). The chain's CDR3 is CASSIRTGGTEAFF. The CDR3 nucleotides read TGTGCCAGTAGTATACGGACAGGGGGAACTGAAGCTTTCTTT.

The chain carries TRBV19 and TRBJ2-1, with 7 bases matching TRBD1. The CDR3 contains 14 residues. Germline V gene lookup returns CDR1 LNHDA and CDR2 SQIVND (reference sequence). V lost 4 bases and J lost 1; bases outside the gene matches: 1. Here the CDR3 DNA reads TGTGCCAGTAGTAGACAGGGTTCCTACAATGAGCAGTTCTTC. Translation gives CASSRQGSYNEQFF.

V usage is TRBV19 and J usage is TRBJ2-7; 11 nucleotides line up with TRBD2. Unmatched junction bases numbered 7, after V lost 6 bases and J lost 3 bases. The CDR3 covers 15 residues. Looked up from germline, CDR1 is LNHDA and CDR2 is SQIVND (reference sequence). The CDR3 region has the DNA TGTGCCAGTAGACTAGCGGGAGTCCCCCGCTACGAGCAGTACTTC. Amino acid sequence: CASRLAGVPRYEQYF.

This clone showed up just once. The J gene is TRBJ2-1, the V gene TRBV11-2; the D gene is possibly TRBD2 (5 bases). This CDR3 has 13 residues. V gave up 8 bases and J gave up 3 bases, with 11 bases separating them. Germline V gene data show CDR1 as SGHAT and CDR2 as FQNNGV. CDR3 residues: CASAGADYNEQFF. For the CDR3, the DNA is TGTGCCAGCGCAGGAGCGGACTACAATGAGCAGTTCTTC.

The V and J genes are TRBV5-1 and TRBJ1-2, with TRBD1 matching over 9 bases. The CDR3 extends over 14 amino acids. Germline assignment: CDR1 SGHRS and CDR2 YFSETQ. Trimming at V came to 1 base and at J to 8 bases, leaving 6 bases not matched to a gene. As DNA, the CDR3 is TGCGCCAGCAGCTTGTGGGACAGGGTTCGAGGCTACACCTTC. It encodes CASSLWDRVRGYTF.

The rearrangement links TRBV5-1 to TRBJ1-2, with a weak D call TRBD1 (6 bases). Germline CDR1 reads SGHRS; CDR2 reads YFSETQ. V was pared by 0 bases and J by 7 bases, with 7 bases between. The length of the CDR3 is 12 residues. CDR3 nucleotide sequence: TGCGCCAGCAGCTTGGAAGGGGGTGGCTACACCTTC. It codes for CASSLEGGGYTF.

The V gene is TRBV6-4, the J gene TRBJ2-1, with D perhaps TRBD2 (5 bases). Trimming pared 0 bases from V and 2 bases from J, leaving 8 bases between. Looked up from germline, CDR1 is MRHNA and CDR2 is SNTAGT. There are 15 residues in the CDR3. CDR3 sequence reads: CASSDSAEAYNEQFF. CDR3 nucleotides: TGTGCCAGCAGTGACTCGGCGGAGGCCTACAATGAGCAGTTCTTC.

V and J are TRBV27 and TRBJ2-7; 7 nucleotides align to TRBD1. The germline gives CDR1 MNHEY, CDR2 SMNVEV (reference sequence). This CDR3 contains 14 residues. V trimming: 3 bases; J trimming: 3 bases; junction bases outside the gene matches: 5. CDR3 coding DNA: TGTGCCAGCAGTTTGACAGGGCAGGGCTACGAGCAGTACTTC. Amino acid sequence: CASSLTGQGYEQYF.

This chain joins TRBV10-2 and TRBJ2-6; TRBD2 aligns across 7 bases. V dropped 7 bases and J dropped 13; count of bases not matched to a gene: 7. Germline V lookup: CDR1 WSHSY, CDR2 SAAADI. There are 12 residues in the CDR3. CDR3 amino acids: CASTVGEGVLTF. CDR3 bases: TGCGCCAGCACCGTAGGGGAGGGAGTCCTGACTTTC.

The chain has TRBV25-1 and TRBJ2-1, with 7 bases aligning to TRBD2. V lost 3 bases and J lost 1; bases outside the gene matches: 12. The CDR3 has 18 residues. Germline V lookup: CDR1 MGHDK, CDR2 SYGVNS. The CDR3 bases are TGTGCCAGCAGTGACCCTAGCGGAGCCGCCTTATCCTACAATGAGCAGTTCTTC. This sequence encodes CASSDPSGAALSYNEQFF.

With regard to this clone: A read error may be the cause here, since a much bigger clone is one base away. V usage is TRBV6-4 and J usage is TRBJ2-3, with 14 bases fitting TRBD2. From germline, CDR1 is MRHNA and CDR2 SNTAGT. The CDR3 extends over 15 amino acids. J was trimmed by 4 bases and V by 4 bases; bases with no gene match: 1. CDR3 coding DNA: TGTGCCAGCAGTGGACTAGCGGGAGGGCCAGATACGCAGTATTTT. Protein sequence: CASSGLAGGPDTQYF.

The rearrangement links TRBV2 to TRBJ2-2; 8 bases map to TRBD2. The CDR3 length is 14 residues. Germline V lookup: CDR1 SNHLY, CDR2 FYNNEI. Losses at the gene ends were 8 bases for V and 0 bases for J; bases not matched to a gene: 2. Written as DNA, the CDR3 is TGTGCCAGCCGGGGACTAGCGAACACCGGGGAGCTGTTTTTT. This codes for CASRGLANTGELFF.

The chain combines TRBV7-3 with TRBJ1-1; D gene uncertain. Germline lookup yields CDR1 SGHTA and CDR2 FQGTGA. V gave up 2 bases and J gave up 4 bases, with 14 bases separating them. The CDR3 is 15 amino acids. For the CDR3, the DNA is TGTGCCAGCAGCTTATCTGGCGCAGGTGGCACTGAAGCTTTCTTT. This sequence encodes CASSLSGAGGTEAFF.

The chain recombines TRBV27 with TRBJ1-2; 7 nucleotides agree with TRBD1. V was clipped by 6 bases and J by 5 bases; unmatched bases: 9. Germline assignment: CDR1 MNHEY and CDR2 SMNVEV (reference sequence). The CDR3 runs to 14 residues. DNA of the CDR3: TGTGCCAGCAGGAAGACAGGGTTTGGGTATGGCTACACCTTC. Protein sequence: CASRKTGFGYGYTF.

The chain has TRBV9 and TRBJ1-1; 7 bases agree with TRBD1. This CDR3 contains 14 residues. From germline, CDR1 is SGDLS and CDR2 YYNGEE. V lost 4 bases to trimming and J lost 4 bases; unmatched junction nucleotides: 7. CDR3 loop: CASSLDRVGTEAFF. Written as DNA, the CDR3 is TGTGCCAGCAGCTTAGACAGGGTGGGCACTGAAGCTTTCTTT.

The count of this clone is one. The J gene is TRBJ2-5, the V gene TRBV6-1; no reliable D call. V shed 7 bases and J shed 2 bases, with 2 bases lying between them. The CDR3 has 10 residues. Per the germline V gene, CDR1 is MNHNS and CDR2 is SASEGT. The CDR3 DNA reads as TGTGCCAGCACTCAAGAGACCCAGTACTTC. It specifies CASTQETQYF.

The chain is built from TRBV19 and TRBJ2-7; the match to TRBD2 covers 8 bases. There are 13 residues in the CDR3. Trimming cost V 10 bases and J 2 bases; bases outside gene matches: 7. Per germline, CDR1 LNHDA and CDR2 SQIVND (reference sequence). For the CDR3, the DNA is TGTGCCAATACCCGGGGGGGCGCCTACGAGCAGTACTTC. As protein: CANTRGGAYEQYF.

The V call is TRBV7-9, the J call TRBJ1-5; D is ambiguous. The CDR3 runs to 18 residues. Trimming cost V 8 bases and J 0 bases, with 23 bases left between them. Germline-derived CDR1 and CDR2 are SEHNR and FQNEAQ (reference sequence). The CDR3 reads CASPPLRAAFASNQPQHF. The CDR3 coding sequence is TGTGCCAGCCCTCCCTTGCGGGCCGCCTTTGCTAGCAATCAGCCCCAGCATTTT.

The chain joins TRBV10-2 to TRBJ2-3; D gene unclear. CDR3 length equals 15 residues. V lost 4 bases and J 1 base, leaving 12 bases between the germline ends. The germline V gene encodes CDR1 WSHSY and CDR2 SAAADI. The CDR3 DNA follows: TGCGCCAGCAGTGGCAGCGCCCGGCGCACAGATACGCAGTATTTT. Its translation: CASSGSARRTDTQYF.

V gene TRBV19 combines with J gene TRBJ2-1, with TRBD1 identical over 10 bases. The junction had 8 bases not matched to a gene; V was cut back by 5 bases and J by 7 bases. Germline CDR1 reads LNHDA; CDR2 reads SQIVND (reference sequence). CDR3 size: 15 residues. CDR3 coding DNA: TGTGCCAGTAGTCTGGGGACAGGGGCTGGGAATGAGCAGTTCTTC. This encodes CASSLGTGAGNEQFF.

The rearrangement joins TRBV25-1 to TRBJ1-1, with a possible D match to TRBD1 (6 bases). Trimming stripped 3 bases from V and 8 bases from J, with 13 bases between. CDR1 is MGHDK, CDR2 SYGVNS, per germline. The CDR3 is 13 residues long. CDR3 nucleotide sequence: TGTGCCAGCAGTGATGGAGACAGGCTGGAAGCTTTCTTT. It translates to CASSDGDRLEAFF.